The 12 T cell receptor beta chains below were found in one sample sequenced in a study of blood T cell repertoires in COVID-19. Sequencing was performed with immunoSEQ multiplex PCR; in TCRdb, only in-frame clones are kept and a portion is missing. The sample shows around 500,000 clones, around nine tenths of them seen only once. Sequencing used PBMCs or T cells enriched from blood (not recorded which). Receptors were obtained from a woman in her forties who had recovered from COVID-19.

This sequence joins TRBV6-6 and TRBJ2-2; no firm D call. This CDR3 has 14 amino acids. Trimming removed 7 bases from V and 8 bases from J, with 17 bases in between. The germline gives CDR1 MNHNY, CDR2 SVGAGI (reference sequence). The CDR3 spells CASTPAWASGELFF. CDR3 nucleotide sequence: TGTGCCAGCACTCCTGCGTGGGCTTCTGGGGAGCTGTTTTTT.

This clone was observed a handful of times. The V call is TRBV6-5, the J call TRBJ1-1; D is undetermined. The CDR3 spans 14 residues. Germline values: CDR1 MNHEY, CDR2 SVGAGI. V was trimmed by 7 bases and J by 1 base, leaving 13 bases between them. This CDR3 is CASTTKGGNTEAFF. The CDR3, as DNA: TGTGCCAGCACCACGAAGGGAGGGAACACTGAAGCTTTCTTT.

This clone was found a few times. The chain combines TRBV14 with TRBJ2-2; the D is unclear. CDR1 and CDR2 from the germline V gene are SGHDN and FVKESK. V lost 2 bases and J 2 bases, leaving 3 bases between the germline ends. The CDR3 extends over 13 amino acids. CDR3 region: CASSQQNTGELFF. The CDR3 bases are TGTGCCAGCAGCCAACAAAACACCGGGGAGCTGTTTTTT. Drawing the rest from reference TRBV14 and TRBJ2-2, the complete variable domain is EAGVTQFPSHSVIEKGQTVTLRCDPISGHDNLYWYRRVMGKEIKFLLHFVKESKQDESGMPNNRFLAERTGGTYSTLKVQPAELEDSGVYFCASSQQNTGELFFGEGSRLTVL.

The table lists this clone with a count of one. V usage is TRBV5-8 and J usage is TRBJ1-2; 7 bases line up with TRBD1. The CDR3 consists of 16 residues. V shed 4 bases and J 7 bases; nucleotides not matched to a gene: 16. CDR1 is SGHTS and CDR2 is YDEGEE in the germline V gene. The CDR3 region is CASSKATGPQRFGYTF. In DNA, the CDR3 is TGTGCCAGCAGCAAAGCGACAGGGCCCCAACGATTTGGCTACACCTTC.

The chain links TRBV7-2 to TRBJ1-5, with D unclear. Trimming removed 1 base from V and 5 bases from J, with 15 bases in between. The CDR3 covers 16 residues. CDR1 SGHTA and CDR2 FQGNSA come from the germline V gene. The CDR3 here is CASSLGRPEEDQPQHF. DNA for the CDR3: TGTGCCAGCAGCTTAGGTAGGCCCGAGGAGGATCAGCCCCAGCATTTT.

This chain uses TRBV9 with TRBJ1-4; D unclear. Germline V lookup: CDR1 SGDLS, CDR2 YYNGEE. The ends were cut back, 0 bases at V and 8 bases at J, with 14 bases in the middle. This CDR3 comprises 15 residues. The CDR3 DNA reads TGTGCCAGCAGCGTAGGGGTGCTTCTGGGCGAAAAACTGTTTTTT. Its translation is CASSVGVLLGEKLFF.

On this clone itself: Other DNA sequences from this sample encode an identical CDR3 as well. The rearrangement links TRBV27 to TRBJ1-2; the match to TRBD1 covers 8 bases. This CDR3 spans 13 amino acids. From germline, CDR1 is MNHEY and CDR2 SMNVEV (reference sequence). The trim removed 4 bases at V and 8 bases at J, leaving 6 bases unmatched. CDR3 protein: CASSSDRGSGYTF. CDR3 nucleotide sequence: TGTGCCAGCAGTTCCGACAGGGGAAGCGGCTACACCTTC.

The chain has TRBV7-9 and TRBJ1-2, with 7 bases matching TRBD1. V was pared by 0 bases and J by 1 base, with 8 bases of the junction left unmatched. Germline-derived CDR1 and CDR2 are SEHNR and FQNEAQ (reference sequence). The CDR3 sequence is 17 residues long. The chain's CDR3 is CASSLAHTTGFNYGYTF. Written as DNA, the CDR3 is TGTGCCAGCAGCTTAGCCCATACGACAGGGTTTAACTATGGCTACACCTTC.

The chain combines TRBV19 with TRBJ1-4, with a weak D call TRBD1 (5 bases). The CDR3 totals 13 residues. V shed 7 bases and J shed 8 bases, with 14 bases lying between them. The germline V gene has CDR1 LNHDA and CDR2 SQIVND (reference sequence). CDR3 coding DNA: TGTGCCAGTAACCGCAGGGAAGGGGAAAAACTGTTTTTT. This sequence encodes CASNRREGEKLFF. Filled out from reference TRBV19 and TRBJ1-4, the complete variable domain reads DGGITQSPKYLFRKEGQNVTLSCEQNLNHDAMYWYRQDPGQGLRLIYYSQIVNDFQKGDIAEGYSVSREKKESFPLTVTSAQKNPTAFYLCASNRREGEKLFFGSGTQLSVL.

The chain links TRBV6-5 to TRBJ2-7; 10 bases agree with TRBD2. Germline V gene lookup returns CDR1 MNHEY and CDR2 SVGAGI. The CDR3 runs to 15 residues. The J segment lost 2 bases and the V segment lost 4 bases, leaving 5 bases of the junction unmatched. Here the CDR3 reads CASSFLAGATYEQYF. Written as DNA, the CDR3 is TGTGCCAGCAGTTTCCTAGCGGGAGCTACCTACGAGCAGTACTTC.

This clone was seen a few times. V is TRBV4-1 and J is TRBJ1-4, with TRBD1 identical over 10 bases. There are 16 residues in the CDR3. Germline assignment: CDR1 MGHRA and CDR2 YSYEKL. Trimming at V came to 2 bases and at J to 7 bases, leaving 7 bases not matched to a gene. The CDR3 DNA reads TGCGCCAGCAGCCAACCAGACAGGGGGCGCCGTGAAAAACTGTTTTTT. It specifies CASSQPDRGRREKLFF.

The chain couples TRBV5-1 to TRBJ2-3; possibly TRBD2 for D (5 bases). The CDR3 is made up of 20 amino acids. Germline CDR1 reads SGHRS; CDR2 reads YFSETQ. V was clipped by 0 bases and J by 2 bases, with 25 bases between them. This CDR3 reads CASSLATSRSAAAYTDTQYF. Written as DNA, the CDR3 is TGCGCCAGCAGCTTGGCCACTAGTAGGTCTGCGGCAGCTTACACAGATACGCAGTATTTT.